The TCR beta chain described here comes from a study of identifying expanded T cells in peripheral blood. General study results and limits: Across healthy donors, higher total template counts meant significantly greater roughly 2-week count variance. Over about two and four weeks, about 15 and 19 clones changed, versus approximately 1.2 between replicates.

During the collection period, no donor immune events like infections were recorded. Some clones are missing from TCRdb's copy, which holds only in-frame ones; the method was immunoSEQ multiplex PCR. The table lists approximately 83,000 clones, about 85% of them singletons. The CDR3 loop spans 15 amino acids. Trimming pared 3 bases from V and 7 bases from J, leaving 13 bases between. In germline, CDR1 is SGHTA, CDR2 FQGNSA. On this clone itself: The antigen remains unidentified.

This receptor was identified in a person aged 18 to 75 in good health. Sequencing was carried out using blood. The chain has TRBV7-2 and TRBJ1-6; unclear D gene. The CDR3: CASSFQRAVNSPLHF. CDR3 DNA: TGTGCCAGCAGCTTTCAGAGGGCGGTGAATTCACCCCTCCACTTT.